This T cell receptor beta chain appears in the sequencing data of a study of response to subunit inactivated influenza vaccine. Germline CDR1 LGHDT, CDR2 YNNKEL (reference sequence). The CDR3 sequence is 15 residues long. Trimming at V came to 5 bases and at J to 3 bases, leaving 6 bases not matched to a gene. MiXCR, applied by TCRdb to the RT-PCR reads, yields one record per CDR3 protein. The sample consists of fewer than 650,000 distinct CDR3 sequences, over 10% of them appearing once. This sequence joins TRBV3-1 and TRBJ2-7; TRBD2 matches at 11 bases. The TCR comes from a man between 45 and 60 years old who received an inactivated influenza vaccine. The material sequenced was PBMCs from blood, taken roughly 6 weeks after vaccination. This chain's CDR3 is CASSATSGGRYEQYF. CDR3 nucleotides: TGTGCCAGCAGCGCCACTAGCGGGGGCCGCTACGAGCAGTACTTC.